The 9 T cell receptor beta chains listed next were all sequenced from one sample in a study of cytomegalovirus exposure and HLA in healthy donors. PCR primers comprised 60 Vbeta and 13 Jbeta primers. The method was immunoSEQ multiplex PCR; TCRdb's version includes in-frame clones alone and lacks a portion of them. Among 100,000 to 150,000 clones listed, roughly 80% were seen once. Sample: PBMCs. These receptors were obtained from a girl aged 2-10 years in good health and CMV-seronegative.

The CDR3, as DNA: TGTGCCAGCAGCTTAGACAGAGCTAACACTGAAGCTTTCTTT. It codes for CASSLDRANTEAFF. V is TRBV7-9 and J is TRBJ1-1; D is ambiguous. The germline V gene has CDR1 SEHNR and CDR2 FQNEAQ (reference sequence). This CDR3 has 14 residues. V lost 1 base, J lost 2 bases, and 8 bases lay in between.

V gene TRBV6-5 combines with J gene TRBJ2-1; 8 bases are a match to TRBD1. The CDR3 length is 15 residues. V shed 2 bases and J 0 bases; nucleotides not matched to a gene: 0. CDR1 is MNHEY, CDR2 SVGAGI, per germline. The CDR3 DNA reads TGTGCCAGCAGTTACACAGGGGGCTCCTACAATGAGCAGTTCTTC. It is translated as CASSYTGGSYNEQFF.

The chain has TRBV28 and TRBJ1-2; 7 bases align to TRBD1. J gave up 2 bases and V 4 bases, and 7 bases lay outside the gene matches. The CDR3 has 15 residues. CDR1 and CDR2 (germline): MDHEN, SYDVKM. The CDR3 loop reads CASSSTGTANYGYTF. The DNA of the CDR3 is TGTGCCAGCAGTTCAACCGGGACAGCGAACTATGGCTACACCTTC.

The chain combines TRBV5-6 with TRBJ2-5, with D unclear. The V and J ends lost 0 bases and 0 bases respectively, with 6 bases between them. CDR1 and CDR2 (germline): SGHDT, YYEEEE. This CDR3 spans 14 amino acids. CDR3 in DNA: TGTGCCAGCAGCTTGGCTCCAGACCAAGAGACCCAGTACTTC. This encodes CASSLAPDQETQYF.

Only one count was recorded for this clone. This chain links TRBV4-2 with TRBJ2-4, with 8 bases lining up with TRBD1. The CDR3 length is 19 residues. CDR1 is LGHNA, CDR2 YNFKEQ, per germline. The J segment lost 0 bases and the V segment lost 0 bases, leaving 10 bases of the junction unmatched. The CDR3 reads CASSQDRFLTGGAKNIQYF. The CDR3 nucleotides read TGTGCCAGCAGCCAAGATCGATTTTTAACAGGGGGAGCCAAAAACATTCAGTACTTC.

This chain connects TRBV7-9 to TRBJ1-2; D call uncertain. CDR1 and CDR2 from the germline V gene are SEHNR and FQNEAQ (reference sequence). CDR3 length equals 15 residues. V was shortened by 1 base and J by 5 bases, with 14 bases between the two germline ends. CDR3 nucleotide sequence: TGTGCCAGCAGCTTAGATATGGGGAGGTCATATGGCTACACCTTC. Protein sequence: CASSLDMGRSYGYTF.

V gene TRBV27 combines with J gene TRBJ2-6; 7 bases fit TRBD2. Germline V lookup: CDR1 MNHEY, CDR2 SMNVEV (reference sequence). The CDR3 runs to 21 residues. V was clipped by 1 base and J by 1 base; unmatched bases: 16. In DNA, the CDR3 is TGTGCCAGCAGTTTATGGGGGACTACCCGCGGGGTCCTTTCTGGGGCCAACGTCCTGACTTTC. Residues: CASSLWGTTRGVLSGANVLTF.

The rearrangement links TRBV7-8 to TRBJ2-7; 13 nucleotides agree with TRBD2. The CDR3 runs 15 residues. Looked up from germline, CDR1 is SGHVS and CDR2 is FQNEAQ. The V gene end was trimmed by 3 bases and the J gene end by 7 bases; junction bases not matched to a gene: 6. Written as DNA, the CDR3 is TGTGCCAGCAGCTTTACTAGCGGGGGGGCGAGTGAGCAGTACTTC. This encodes CASSFTSGGASEQYF.

This sequence joins TRBV29-1 and TRBJ2-1; 9 bases are shared with TRBD2. The germline V gene has CDR1 SQVTM and CDR2 ANQGSEA. V lost 5 bases, J lost 0 bases, and 5 bases stayed unmatched. CDR3 length: 15 amino acids. The CDR3 DNA is TGCAGCGTTAGAGCGGGGGGATCCTCCTACAATGAGCAGTTCTTC. Amino acids: CSVRAGGSSYNEQFF.